A selection of T cell receptor beta chains follows, all from one sample in a study of T cells after yellow fever vaccination. TCRdb redid the calling of the 5' RACE reads with MiXCR, one entry per CDR3 protein. The table records roughly 140,000 distinct CDR3 sequences, 7% to 9% of them present only once. Here the sequenced sample was CD4+ T cells sorted from PBMCs, taken 5 days after the yellow fever booster vaccination. All receptors derive from a man aged 25-40 years who received the YFV17D yellow fever vaccine. The CDR3 runs from the conserved cysteine through the conserved F or W. The D gene is left open where the match is weak. Part of the rows lack a size; the others show once, few, many or a class for expanded clones.

TRBJ2-5 | - | many | TRBV24-1 | 15 | TGTGCCACCAGCCAGGGAGGGGGGTACCAAGAGACCCAGTACTTC | CATSQGGGYQETQYF
TRBJ2-5 | - | many | TRBV19 | 14 | TGTGCCAGTAGTATGGGGGCGTTCGAAGAGACCCAGTACTTC | CASSMGAFEETQYF
TRBJ2-3 | TRBD2 | many | TRBV3-1 | 17 | TGTGCCAGCAGCCGCCGAAAACTAGCGGGAGTGGGGGATACGCAGTATTTT | CASSRRKLAGVGDTQYF
TRBJ1-1 | - | many | TRBV7-2 | 13 | TGCGCCAGCAGCTTCGGGGGGAACACTGAAGCTTTCTTT | CASSFGGNTEAFF
TRBJ2-2 | - | many | TRBV3-1 | 12 | TGTGCCAGCAGCAACCAGGTCGGGGAGCTGTTTTTT | CASSNQVGELFF
TRBJ2-1 | TRBD2 | many | TRBV30 | 13 | TGTGCCTGGAGTGGGGGACTAGACAATGAGCAGTTCTTC | CAWSGGLDNEQFF
TRBJ1-1 | - | many | TRBV7-9 | 14 | TGTGCCAGCAGCTTACCGGGGGGTGACGCTGAAGCTTTCTTT | CASSLPGGDAEAFF
TRBJ2-5 | TRBD2 | - | TRBV20-1 | 15 | TGCAGTACACCTAGCCCTAGCGGGAGATGGGAGACCCAGTACTTC | CSTPSPSGRWETQYF
TRBJ2-2 | - | many | TRBV20-1 | 16 | TGCAGTGCTCCCGAATCCAAGGCCAGGGCCGGCGGGGAGCTGTTTTTT | CSAPESKARAGGELFF
TRBJ2-7 | - | - | TRBV21-1 | 13 | TGTGCCAGCAGCAAGGGACTATGCGACGAGCAGTACTTC | CASSKGLCDEQYF
TRBJ2-2 | - | many | TRBV11-2 | 13 | TGTGCCAGCAGCGGCGACCATGGAGGGGAGCTGTTTTTT | CASSGDHGGELFF
TRBJ1-2 | - | many | TRBV6-2/TRBV6-3 | 15 | TGTGCCAGCAGTTCCACAGCTTCGGTGGACTATGGCTACACCTTC | CASSSTASVDYGYTF
TRBJ2-3 | TRBD1 | many | TRBV7-2 | 16 | TGTGCCAGCAGCTTAGCTGGGTCAGGGGGAGCAGATACGCAGTATTTT | CASSLAGSGGADTQYF
TRBJ2-3 | TRBD2 | many | TRBV20-1 | 15 | TGCAGTGCTAGGGGGAGCGGGAGTCAAGGAGATACGCAGTATTTT | CSARGSGSQGDTQYF
TRBJ1-4 | - | many | TRBV4-3 | 15 | TGCGCCAGCAGCCAAGACCCGGGTCGGAATGAAAAACTGTTTTTT | CASSQDPGRNEKLFF
TRBJ1-5 | - | many | TRBV20-1 | 14 | TGCAGTGCCCGACCCCGGGGGGGCCAACAGCCCCAGCATTTT | CSARPRGGQQPQHF
TRBJ1-5 | - | many | TRBV20-1 | 13 | TGCAGTGCCAATACCGGAAGCAATCAGCCCCAGCATTTT | CSANTGSNQPQHF
TRBJ2-5 | TRBD2 | - | TRBV7-8 | 16 | TGTGCCAGCAGCCGAGCCCGACTAGCGGGAGCAGAGACCCAGTACTTC | CASSRARLAGAETQYF
TRBJ2-2 | TRBD1 | many | TRBV9 | 14 | TGTGCCAGCAGTGGGGACAGGTATGGCGGGGAGCTGTTTTTT | CASSGDRYGGELFF
TRBJ2-3 | - | - | TRBV5-1 | 16 | TGCGCCAGCAGCTTGGCCGGGCGGGAAGACACAGATACGCAGTATTTT | CASSLAGREDTDTQYF
TRBJ2-3 | - | many | TRBV10-1 | 12 | TGCGCCAGCAGTTCGGGGGTGGATACGCAGTATTTT | CASSSGVDTQYF
TRBJ1-1 | - | many | TRBV7-9 | 13 | TGTGCCAGCAGCTCCTTGAGTAGAAATGAAGCTTTCTTT | CASSSLSRNEAFF
TRBJ2-7 | TRBD1 | - | TRBV4-3 | 15 | TGCGCCAGCAGCCCGGGAGGGACAGGGGCCTACGAGCAGTACTTC | CASSPGGTGAYEQYF
TRBJ2-7 | - | many | TRBV5-1 | 15 | TGCGCCAGCAGCTTGGGCCAGTCTAGCTTCAACGAGCAGTACTTC | CASSLGQSSFNEQYF
TRBJ2-1 | TRBD2 | - | TRBV5-1 | 15 | TGCGCCAGCAGCTTCGTGGAGACTAGCAGCAATGAGCAGTTCTTC | CASSFVETSSNEQFF
TRBJ1-5 | - | many | TRBV6-1 | 14 | TGTGCCAGCAAGGGGGGGACATCCCCTCAGCCCCAGCATTTT | CASKGGTSPQPQHF
TRBJ2-5 | - | many | TRBV30 | 12 | TGTGCCTGGAGTTGGCACTATGAGACCCAGTACTTC | CAWSWHYETQYF
TRBJ1-5 | - | few | TRBV20-1 | 15 | TGCAGTGCTAGACCACAGGGAAAGAGCAATCAGCCCCAGCATTTT | CSARPQGKSNQPQHF
TRBJ2-1 | - | many | TRBV5-1 | 13 | TGCGCCAGCGGATGGAGGCCGGTCAATGAGCAGTTCTTC | CASGWRPVNEQFF
TRBJ2-3 | - | few | TRBV5-1 | 14 | TGCGCCAGCAGCCTTTTTGCCAACACAGATACGCAGTATTTT | CASSLFANTDTQYF
TRBJ2-6 | - | many | TRBV18 | 17 | TGTGCCAGCTCACCCCGACAGGACTTCTCTGGGGCCAACGTCCTGACTTTC | CASSPRQDFSGANVLTF
TRBJ2-3 | TRBD2 | many | TRBV11-1 | 18 | TGTGCCAGCAGCTTAGGGGCTAGCGGGGCCCCGAAGACAGATACGCAGTATTTT | CASSLGASGAPKTDTQYF
TRBJ2-1 | TRBD2 | many | TRBV7-2 | 15 | TGTGCCAGCAGCTTAGCTAGCGGGGCCTCGACAGAGCAGTTCTTC | CASSLASGASTEQFF
TRBJ2-1 | - | many | TRBV5-6 | 13 | TGTGCCAGCACCGGGCAACTTTACAATGAGCAGTTCTTC | CASTGQLYNEQFF
TRBJ2-1 | - | - | TRBV6-5 | 15 | TGTGCCAGCAGTTCGTCGGCAACGGGGGATAATAAGCAGTTCTTC | CASSSSATGDNKQFF
TRBJ2-1 | - | - | TRBV28 | 8 | TGTGCCAGCAGTCGGCAGTTCTTC | CASSRQFF
TRBJ2-3 | - | - | TRBV20-1 | 14 | TGCAGTGCTCTAGGGGGGGTCAGCACAGATACGCAGTATTTT | CSALGGVSTDTQYF
TRBJ2-1 | - | - | TRBV6-1 | 15 | TGTGCCAGCAATGCCGGGAGAGGGGGTGTCAATGAGCAGTTCTTC | CASNAGRGGVNEQFF
TRBJ2-5 | - | many | TRBV7-2 | 12 | TGTGCCAGCGGGGAGTCCCAAGAGACCCAGTACTTC | CASGESQETQYF
TRBJ2-1 | - | many | TRBV7-2 | 18 | TGTGCCAGCAGCTCAGCCGGTTTTGGGGGAAGCTCCTACAATGAGCAGTTCTTC | CASSSAGFGGSSYNEQFF
TRBJ1-2 | - | - | TRBV5-6 | 14 | TGTGCCAGCAGCTTGGCAAGGGGAGCCTATGGCTACACCTTC | CASSLARGAYGYTF
TRBJ2-1 | TRBD2 | many | TRBV12-3/TRBV12-4 | 14 | TGTGCCAGCAACCCACTAGCGTCCTGGTCTGAGCAGTTCTTC | CASNPLASWSEQFF
TRBJ1-1 | TRBD1 | many | TRBV20-1 | 13 | TGCAGTACTACCGGGACAGAGAACACTGAAGCTTTCTTT | CSTTGTENTEAFF
TRBJ2-5 | TRBD2 | many | TRBV7-7 | 15 | TGTGCCAGCAGCTTAGTACTAGCGGGAGGCGGGACCCAGTACTTC | CASSLVLAGGGTQYF
TRBJ2-5 | - | many | TRBV10-2 | 14 | TGCGCCAGCAGCCCGAACGGGGAGCAAGAGACCCAGTACTTC | CASSPNGEQETQYF
TRBJ2-3 | TRBD2 | many | TRBV10-1 | 15 | TGCGCCAGCCGCGCGGGACTAGCGGGAGAAGATACGCAGTATTTT | CASRAGLAGEDTQYF
TRBJ2-1 | TRBD2 | many | TRBV5-6 | 14 | TGTGCCAGCAGCTTGCGACGCGGGAGGGTCGAGCAGTTCTTC | CASSLRRGRVEQFF
TRBJ2-6 | - | many | TRBV7-8 | 19 | TGTGCCAGCAGCCCAAGGTTTGGGGCGCTTCTTGGCGGGGCCAACGTCCTGACTTTC | CASSPRFGALLGGANVLTF
TRBJ2-7 | TRBD1 | many | TRBV7-8 | 13 | TGTGCCAGCAGCGGGGGACAGACCTACGAGCAGTACTTC | CASSGGQTYEQYF
TRBJ2-7 | - | many | TRBV30 | 12 | TGTGCCTGGGGACGTTCAAGCGGCGAGCAGTACTTC | CAWGRSSGEQYF
TRBJ2-5 | TRBD2 | - | TRBV7-9 | 14 | TGTGCCAGCAGCTTCGAGGGAGGGCAAGAGACCCAGTACTTC | CASSFEGGQETQYF
TRBJ2-3 | TRBD1 | few | TRBV4-3 | 17 | TGCGCCAGCAGCCAAGAAGGTCCGACAGGGATCACAGATACGCAGTATTTT | CASSQEGPTGITDTQYF
TRBJ2-3 | TRBD2 | - | TRBV20-1 | 15 | TGCAGTGCGACACCGGGACTAGCTTTGGCAGATACGCAGTATTTT | CSATPGLALADTQYF